Listed here are 18 T cell receptor beta chains from one sample, sequenced in a study of cytomegalovirus exposure and HLA in healthy donors. In the PCR, 60 Vbeta and 13 Jbeta primers were used. The table came from immunoSEQ multiplex PCR; TCRdb's copy has only in-frame clones and leaves some out. Here the sample spans 160,000 or so clones, 75% being singletons. The sample comprised PBMCs. Source of these receptors: a female donor in good health and CMV-seronegative.

The V call is TRBV10-2, the J call TRBJ2-7, with a weak D call TRBD2 (5 bases). The CDR3 contains 15 residues. Trimming took 8 bases from V and 0 from J, leaving 17 bases between them. The germline gives CDR1 WSHSY, CDR2 SAAADI. CDR3 DNA: TGCGCCAGCGGAGGCTCGGAGTGGAGCTCCTACGAGCAGTACTTC. Residues: CASGGSEWSSYEQYF.

This CDR3 reads CASSLGSAGGELFF. CDR3 bases: TGTGCCAGCAGTTTGGGTAGCGCCGGCGGGGAGCTGTTTTTT. The gene calls are TRBV28 and TRBJ2-2, with D possibly TRBD2 on 5 matching bases. CDR1 and CDR2 from the germline V gene are MDHEN and SYDVKM. Trimming took off 3 bases at V and 7 bases at J, with 12 bases between the two ends. The CDR3 is 14 amino acids.

The rearrangement uses TRBV19 and TRBJ2-7; 9 bases fit TRBD1. The CDR3 is made up of 15 amino acids. Germline CDR1 LNHDA, CDR2 SQIVND (reference sequence). Trimming at V came to 8 bases and at J to 1 base, leaving 9 bases not matched to a gene. The CDR3 nucleotides read TGTGCCAGTTCTTTCGCCGGGACAGGGTCCTACGAGCAGTACTTC. Protein sequence: CASSFAGTGSYEQYF. The full variable domain, its missing parts supplied by reference TRBV19 and TRBJ2-7, is DGGITQSPKYLFRKEGQNVTLSCEQNLNHDAMYWYRQDPGQGLRLIYYSQIVNDFQKGDIAEGYSVSREKKESFPLTVTSAQKNPTAFYLCASSFAGTGSYEQYFGPGTRLTVT.

This chain joins TRBV9 and TRBJ2-1; possibly TRBD2 for D (6 bases). From germline, CDR1 is SGDLS and CDR2 YYNGEE. The V end was cut by 0 bases, the J end by 8 bases, with 15 bases between. The CDR3 length is 15 residues. CDR3 coding DNA: TGTGCCAGCAGCGTAGACCTAGGGAGGCTCGATGAGCAGTTCTTC. It encodes CASSVDLGRLDEQFF.

The gene calls are TRBV11-2 and TRBJ2-7; a weak D match, TRBD1 (6 bases). The V end was cut by 4 bases, the J end by 2 bases, with 12 bases between. The CDR3 loop spans 14 amino acids. CDR1 and CDR2 (germline): SGHAT, FQNNGV. The chain's CDR3 is CASSSSQGPYEQYF. In DNA, the CDR3 is TGTGCCAGCAGCTCCTCACAGGGACCCTACGAGCAGTACTTC. The full variable domain, in which reference TRBV11-2 and TRBJ2-7 provide the parts outside the CDR3, is EAGVAQSPRYKIIEKRQSVAFWCNPISGHATLYWYQQILGQGPKLLIQFQNNGVVDDSQLPKDRFSAERLKGVDSTLKIQPAKLEDSAVYLCASSSSQGPYEQYFGPGTRLTVT.

The chain links TRBV28 to TRBJ1-1; the D is unclear. Per germline, CDR1 MDHEN and CDR2 SYDVKM. Trimming took 8 bases from V and 4 from J, leaving 8 bases between them. This CDR3 spans 11 amino acids. This CDR3 is CASRAGTEAFF. CDR3 coding DNA: TGTGCCAGCCGGGCGGGCACTGAAGCTTTCTTT. The complete variable domain, with remaining parts taken from reference TRBV28 and TRBJ1-1, reads DVKVTQSSRYLVKRTGEKVFLECVQDMDHENMFWYRQDPGLGLRLIYFSYDVKMKEKGDIPEGYSVSREKKERFSLILESASTNQTSMYLCASRAGTEAFFGQGTRLTVV.

This chain links TRBV4-2 with TRBJ2-1; TRBD2 agrees at 10 bases. This CDR3 comprises 16 residues. The V gene's germline CDR1 is LGHNA and CDR2 YNFKEQ. Trimming cost V 3 bases and J 7 bases; bases outside gene matches: 9. The CDR3 sequence: CASSHSGLANRNEQFF. In DNA form, the CDR3 reads TGTGCCAGCAGCCATTCGGGACTAGCGAATCGGAATGAGCAGTTCTTC.

The chain has TRBV7-3 and TRBJ1-1; D gene ambiguous. The germline gives CDR1 SGHTA, CDR2 FQGTGA. The CDR3 has 13 amino acids. The V end lost 5 bases, the J end lost 5 bases, and 12 bases lay between the germline ends. The CDR3 bases are TGTGCCAGCAGCCCTGGGCCAGATACTGAAGCTTTCTTT. Protein product: CASSPGPDTEAFF.

This CDR3 reads CASSQGTSGQETQYF. For the CDR3, the DNA is TGTGCCAGCAGCCAAGGAACTAGCGGCCAAGAGACCCAGTACTTC. This chain connects TRBV4-2 to TRBJ2-5; 8 bases align to TRBD2. The germline gives CDR1 LGHNA, CDR2 YNFKEQ. V was clipped by 1 base and J by 1 base; unmatched bases: 2. CDR3 size: 15 residues.

This chain connects TRBV15 to TRBJ1-1; 12 nucleotides match TRBD1. The junction had 12 bases not matched to a gene; V was cut back by 2 bases and J by 8 bases. This CDR3 has 17 amino acids. The germline V gene encodes CDR1 LNHNV and CDR2 YYDKDF (reference sequence). As DNA, the CDR3 is TGTGCCACCAGCAGACTCCGGGACAGGGGGCCCCAGGGAGAAGCTTTCTTT. It yields the protein CATSRLRDRGPQGEAFF.

This chain connects TRBV28 to TRBJ1-2; 9 bases are shared with TRBD1. CDR3 length equals 15 residues. The J segment lost 4 bases and the V segment lost 5 bases, leaving 8 bases of the junction unmatched. Germline loops: CDR1 MDHEN, CDR2 SYDVKM. CDR3: CASSLGTGRSYGYTF. CDR3 DNA sequence: TGTGCCAGCAGTCTCGGGACAGGGAGGAGCTATGGCTACACCTTC.

The gene calls are TRBV6-5 and TRBJ1-5, with TRBD1 as a possible D gene (5 bases). The CDR3 sequence is 14 residues long. The ends were cut back, 6 bases at V and 0 bases at J, with 9 bases in the middle. The V gene's germline CDR1 is MNHEY and CDR2 SVGAGI. The CDR3 spells CASRAGPSNQPQHF. CDR3 bases: TGTGCCAGCAGAGCGGGACCTAGCAATCAGCCCCAGCATTTT.

The chain combines TRBV2 with TRBJ2-5, with D maybe TRBD2 (6 bases). This CDR3 region has 14 residues. Germline CDR1 is SNHLY and CDR2 is FYNNEI. Between the trimmed V and J ends, which lost 8 bases and 4 bases, there was a span of 17 bases. The CDR3 reads CASGRREILETQYF. The DNA for the CDR3 is TGTGCCAGCGGCCGTCGGGAGATCCTAGAGACCCAGTACTTC.

This clone has only a few counts. This chain links TRBV6-5 with TRBJ1-1, with D possibly TRBD1 on 6 matching bases. The CDR3 sequence is 15 residues long. Trimming cost V 5 bases and J 0 bases, with 13 bases left between them. In germline, CDR1 is MNHEY, CDR2 SVGAGI. CDR3 nucleotide sequence: TGTGCCAGCAGTGTCGAGGGGGGGTTGAACACTGAAGCTTTCTTT. The encoded protein is CASSVEGGLNTEAFF.

In its sample, this clone was seen a few times. The sample holds other DNA sequences that translate to the same CDR3. This chain joins TRBV7-2 and TRBJ2-7; D possibly corresponds to TRBD1 (6 bases). The germline CDR1 and CDR2 sequences are SGHTA and FQGNSA. V was cut by 5 bases and J by 4 bases, with 9 bases left in between. The CDR3 has 12 residues. The CDR3 loop reads CASSQQGYEQYF. The CDR3 coding sequence is TGTGCCAGCAGCCAACAGGGTTACGAGCAGTACTTC.

This rearrangement joins TRBV11-2 to TRBJ2-3, with D possibly being TRBD2 (5 bases). The CDR3 is 15 residues long. With 1 base removed from V and 2 bases from J, the gap between germline ends came to 10 bases. CDR1 is SGHAT and CDR2 is FQNNGV in the germline V gene. CDR3 nucleotide sequence: TGTGCCAGCAGCTTAGTTCCGGGGTCCACAGATACGCAGTATTTT. Protein product: CASSLVPGSTDTQYF.

The chain has TRBV5-1 and TRBJ2-7; D possibly corresponds to TRBD1 (5 bases). Trimming stripped 0 bases from V and 4 bases from J, with 8 bases between. CDR1 is SGHRS, CDR2 YFSETQ, per germline. The CDR3 totals 13 residues. The CDR3 spells CASSLEGRYEQYF. CDR3 coding DNA: TGCGCCAGCAGCTTGGAGGGGCGGTACGAGCAGTACTTC.

The genes are TRBV7-9 and TRBJ1-3; maybe TRBD1 (6 bases). CDR1 SEHNR and CDR2 FQNEAQ come from the germline V gene (reference sequence). Trimming pared 5 bases from V and 0 bases from J, leaving 14 bases between. The CDR3 extends over 16 amino acids. The CDR3 DNA follows: TGTGCCAGCAGCAAAGCCGGGGGGGCCTCTGGAAACACCATATATTTT. This sequence encodes CASSKAGGASGNTIYF.